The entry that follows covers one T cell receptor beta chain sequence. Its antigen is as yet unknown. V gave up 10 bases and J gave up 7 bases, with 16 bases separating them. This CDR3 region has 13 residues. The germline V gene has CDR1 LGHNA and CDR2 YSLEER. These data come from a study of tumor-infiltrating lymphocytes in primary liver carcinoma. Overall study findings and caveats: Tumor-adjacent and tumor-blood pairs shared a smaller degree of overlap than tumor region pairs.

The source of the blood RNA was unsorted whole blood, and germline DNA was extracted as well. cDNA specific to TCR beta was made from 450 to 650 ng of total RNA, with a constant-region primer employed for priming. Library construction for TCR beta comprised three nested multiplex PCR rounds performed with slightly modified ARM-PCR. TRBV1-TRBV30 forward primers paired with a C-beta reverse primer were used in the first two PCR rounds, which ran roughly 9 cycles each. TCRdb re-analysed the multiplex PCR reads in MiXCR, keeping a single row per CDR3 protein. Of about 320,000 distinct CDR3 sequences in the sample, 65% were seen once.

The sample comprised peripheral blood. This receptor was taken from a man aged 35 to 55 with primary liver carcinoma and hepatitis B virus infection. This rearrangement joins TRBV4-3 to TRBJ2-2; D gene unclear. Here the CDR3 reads CATSQDWYGELFF. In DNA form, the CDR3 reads TGCGCCACCAGTCAAGATTGGTACGGGGAGCTGTTTTTT.